The sample holds many counts of the clone carrying this T cell receptor beta chain. Its cognate antigen is unknown. The data were taken from a study of Graves' ophthalmopathy and Graves' hyperthyroidism. Study conclusions and caveats: Ophthalmopathy was separated from stable hyperthyroidism by a 13-signature model with around 89% sensitivity and 65% to 82% specificity.

TCR beta CDR3 amplification used RNA transcripts. First-round RT-PCR employed HTBI primers, with a second-round multiplex PCR after it. In TCRdb, the multiplex PCR reads were re-called with MiXCR into one record per CDR3 protein. The table includes 300,000 or so distinct CDR3 sequences, roughly a sixth detected once. This CDR3 contains 14 residues. The ends were cut back, 4 bases at V and 2 bases at J, with 9 bases in the middle. The germline V gene encodes CDR1 SGHVS and CDR2 FQNEAQ. Moderate-to-severe activity, with CAS ≥3, NOSPECS ≥4 and duration under 3 months, characterized the donors with ophthalmopathy. It was from about 10 ml of fresh peripheral blood that the PBMCs came.

The sample was peripheral blood. The receptor was derived from an adult man with Graves' ophthalmopathy. This chain joins TRBV7-8 and TRBJ1-5; the D gene is possibly TRBD1 (5 bases). The CDR3 sequence is CASSSARGNQPQHF. DNA for the CDR3: TGTGCCAGCAGCTCCGCCAGGGGCAATCAGCCCCAGCATTTT. Supplemented by reference TRBV7-8 and TRBJ1-5, the full variable domain reads GAGVSQSPRYKVAKRGQDVALRCDPISGHVSLFWYQQALGQGPEFLTYFQNEAQLDKSGLPSDRFFAERPEGSVSTLKIQRTQQEDSAVYLCASSSARGNQPQHFGDGTRLSIL.